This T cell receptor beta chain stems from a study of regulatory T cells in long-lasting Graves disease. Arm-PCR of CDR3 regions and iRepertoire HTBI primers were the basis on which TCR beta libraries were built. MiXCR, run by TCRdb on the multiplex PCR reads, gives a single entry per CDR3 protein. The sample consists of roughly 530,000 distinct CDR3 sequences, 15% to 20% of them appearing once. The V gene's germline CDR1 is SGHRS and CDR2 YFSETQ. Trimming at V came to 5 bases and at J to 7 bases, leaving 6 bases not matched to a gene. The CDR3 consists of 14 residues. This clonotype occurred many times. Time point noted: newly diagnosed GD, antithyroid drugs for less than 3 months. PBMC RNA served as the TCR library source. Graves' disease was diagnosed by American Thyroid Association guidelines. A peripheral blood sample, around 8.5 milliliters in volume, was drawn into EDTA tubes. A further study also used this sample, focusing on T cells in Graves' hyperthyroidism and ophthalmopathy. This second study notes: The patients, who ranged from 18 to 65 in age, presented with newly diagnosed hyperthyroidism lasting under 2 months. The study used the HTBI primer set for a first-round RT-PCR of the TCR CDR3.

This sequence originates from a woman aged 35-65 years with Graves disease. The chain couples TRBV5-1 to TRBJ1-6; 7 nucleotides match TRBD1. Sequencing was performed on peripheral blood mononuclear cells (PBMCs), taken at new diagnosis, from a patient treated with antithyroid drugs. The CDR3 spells CASSPNRGNSPLHF. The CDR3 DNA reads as TGCGCCAGCAGTCCCAACAGGGGAAATTCACCCCTCCACTTT.